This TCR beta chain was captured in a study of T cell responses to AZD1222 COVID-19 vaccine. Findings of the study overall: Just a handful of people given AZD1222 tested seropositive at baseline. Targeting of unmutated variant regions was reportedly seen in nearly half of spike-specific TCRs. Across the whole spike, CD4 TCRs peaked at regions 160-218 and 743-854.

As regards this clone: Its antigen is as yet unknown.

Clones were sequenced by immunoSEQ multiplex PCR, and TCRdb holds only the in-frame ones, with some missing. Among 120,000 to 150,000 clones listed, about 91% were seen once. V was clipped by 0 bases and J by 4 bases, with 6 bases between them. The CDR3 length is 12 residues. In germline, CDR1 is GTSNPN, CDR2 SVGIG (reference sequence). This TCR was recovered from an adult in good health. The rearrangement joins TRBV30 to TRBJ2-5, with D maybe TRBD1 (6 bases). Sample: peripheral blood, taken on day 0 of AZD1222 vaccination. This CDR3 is CAWSVGGETQYF. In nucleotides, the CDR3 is TGTGCCTGGAGTGTAGGGGGAGAGACCCAGTACTTC.